This TCR beta chain appears in the sequencing data of a study of radiotherapy plus CTLA-4 blockade in lung cancer (dated by TCRdb to the late 2010s). As for the study more broadly: Objective responses were observed in more than 15% of enrolled patients, and disease control was achieved in around 30%.

Focal radiation therapy combined with CTLA-4 blockade (ipilimumab) was tested in patients with chemo-refractory metastatic non-small-cell lung cancer. About this clone itself: The antigen it binds to is not known. One base away there is no much larger clone; base qualities are not given.

In the germline V gene, CDR1 corresponds to MNHEY and CDR2 to SVGAGI. V trim: 7 bases; J trim: 2 bases; unmatched bases: 8. The CDR3 measures 14 amino acids from cysteine to phenylalanine. The DNA shown is the 42-base CDR3, in frame from base 1. Overall study results and their limits: After treatment with radiotherapy and ipilimumab, TCR clones that came from tumors expanded in the peripheral blood. Increased serum interferon-beta after radiation, together with early dynamic changes in blood T cell clones, were reported to be the strongest predictors of response.

The protocol used for the library was the immunoSEQ multiplex PCR assay. TCRdb limited this immuneACCESS table to in-frame rearrangements with V and J called. A share of clones is missing; checked studies link under half to unresolved V genes, and the rest is unexplained. The sample table lists approximately 76,000 clones, 60% to 85% of them with a count of one. The ten largest clones capture 4% of the sample. The source material was peripheral blood, sampled from a patient treated with radiotherapy plus ipilimumab. Recombination joined TRBV6-5 with TRBJ2-7; 7 bases in between match TRBD1. This sequence originates from a human donor with non-small cell lung cancer who had a partial response to radiotherapy plus ipilimumab. Some clones in this sample may be carry-over from other donors' samples. The nucleotides are TGTGCCAGCACAGGGGGAGTAGGCCCCTACGAGCAGTACTTC. Translated, this is CASTGGVGPYEQYF.